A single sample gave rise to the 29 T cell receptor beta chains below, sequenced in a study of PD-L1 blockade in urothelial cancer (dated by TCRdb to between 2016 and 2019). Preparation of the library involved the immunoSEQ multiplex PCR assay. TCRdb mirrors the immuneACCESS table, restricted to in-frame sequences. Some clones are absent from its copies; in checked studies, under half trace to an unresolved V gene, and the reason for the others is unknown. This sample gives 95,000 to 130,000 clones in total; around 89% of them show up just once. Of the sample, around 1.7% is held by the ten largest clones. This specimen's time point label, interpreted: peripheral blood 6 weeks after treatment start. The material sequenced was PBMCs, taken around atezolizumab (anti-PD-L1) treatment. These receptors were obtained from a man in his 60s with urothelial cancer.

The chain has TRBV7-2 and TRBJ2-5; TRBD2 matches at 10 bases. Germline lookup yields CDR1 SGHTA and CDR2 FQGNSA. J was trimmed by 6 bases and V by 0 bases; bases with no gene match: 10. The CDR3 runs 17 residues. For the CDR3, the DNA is TGTGCCAGCAGCTTAGCGGCTAGCGGGAGAGGCGCGAAGACCCAGTACTTC. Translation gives CASSLAASGRGAKTQYF. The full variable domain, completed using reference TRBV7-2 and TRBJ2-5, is GAGVSQSPSNKVTEKGKDVELRCDPISGHTALYWYRQSLGQGLEFLIYFQGNSAPDKSGLPSDRFSAERTGGSVSTLTIQRTQQEDSAVYLCASSLAASGRGAKTQYFGPGTRLLVL.

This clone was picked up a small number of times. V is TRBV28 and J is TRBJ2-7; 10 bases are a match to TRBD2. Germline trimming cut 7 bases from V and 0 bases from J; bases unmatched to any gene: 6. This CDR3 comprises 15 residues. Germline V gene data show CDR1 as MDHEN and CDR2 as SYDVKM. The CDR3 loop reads CASNESGRDSYEQYF. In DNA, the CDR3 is TGTGCCAGCAACGAAAGCGGGAGGGACTCCTACGAGCAGTACTTC.

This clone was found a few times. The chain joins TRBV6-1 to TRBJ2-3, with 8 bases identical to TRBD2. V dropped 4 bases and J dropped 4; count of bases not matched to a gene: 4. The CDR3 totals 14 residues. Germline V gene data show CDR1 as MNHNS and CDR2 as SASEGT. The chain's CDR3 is CASSGSGAADTQYF. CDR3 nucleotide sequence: TGTGCCAGCAGTGGTAGCGGGGCCGCAGATACGCAGTATTTT.

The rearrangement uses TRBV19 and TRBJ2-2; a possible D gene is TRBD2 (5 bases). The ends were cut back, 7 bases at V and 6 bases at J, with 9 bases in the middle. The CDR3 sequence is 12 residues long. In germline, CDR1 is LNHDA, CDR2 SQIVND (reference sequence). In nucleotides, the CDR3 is TGTGCCAGTAACTGGCGGGCCGGGGAGCTGTTTTTT. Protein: CASNWRAGELFF.

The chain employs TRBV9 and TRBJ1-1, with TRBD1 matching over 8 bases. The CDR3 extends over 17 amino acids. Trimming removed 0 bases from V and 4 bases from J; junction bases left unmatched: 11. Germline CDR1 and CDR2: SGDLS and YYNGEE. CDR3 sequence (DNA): TGTGCCAGCAGCGTAGTCCCGGCAGGGGGCGCATCCACTGAAGCTTTCTTT. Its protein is CASSVVPAGGASTEAFF.

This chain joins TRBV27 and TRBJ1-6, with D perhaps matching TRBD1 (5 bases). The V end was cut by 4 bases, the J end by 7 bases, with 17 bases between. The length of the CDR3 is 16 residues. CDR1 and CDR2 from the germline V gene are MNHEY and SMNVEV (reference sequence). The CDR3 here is CASSYIRGLGNSPLHF. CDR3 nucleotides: TGTGCCAGCAGTTATATAAGGGGACTGGGAAATTCACCCCTCCACTTT.

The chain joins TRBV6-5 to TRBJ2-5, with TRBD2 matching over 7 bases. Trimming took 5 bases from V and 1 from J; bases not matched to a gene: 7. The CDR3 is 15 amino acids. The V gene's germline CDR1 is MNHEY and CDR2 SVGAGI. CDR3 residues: CASSPSLAAQETQYF. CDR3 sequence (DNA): TGTGCCAGCAGTCCGAGTCTAGCGGCCCAAGAGACCCAGTACTTC.

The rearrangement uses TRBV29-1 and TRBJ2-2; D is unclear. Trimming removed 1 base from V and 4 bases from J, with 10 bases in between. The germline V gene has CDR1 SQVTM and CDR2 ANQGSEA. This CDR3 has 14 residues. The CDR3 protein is CSVEARFRTGELFF. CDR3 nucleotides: TGCAGCGTTGAAGCCAGGTTTCGCACCGGGGAGCTGTTTTTT.

This chain's CDR3 is CASTGIGPGELFF. CDR3 DNA: TGTGCCAGCACCGGTATTGGGCCCGGGGAGCTGTTTTTT. The V and J genes are TRBV6-5 and TRBJ2-2; D is unclear. The CDR3 extends over 13 amino acids. Trimming pared 7 bases from V and 6 bases from J, leaving 12 bases between. From germline, CDR1 is MNHEY and CDR2 SVGAGI.

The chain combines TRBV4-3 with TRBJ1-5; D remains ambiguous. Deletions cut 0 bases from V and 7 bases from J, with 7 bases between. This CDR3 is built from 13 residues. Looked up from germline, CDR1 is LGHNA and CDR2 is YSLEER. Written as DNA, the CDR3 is TGCGCCAGCAGCCAAGATGCCGGGCAGCCCCAGCATTTT. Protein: CASSQDAGQPQHF.

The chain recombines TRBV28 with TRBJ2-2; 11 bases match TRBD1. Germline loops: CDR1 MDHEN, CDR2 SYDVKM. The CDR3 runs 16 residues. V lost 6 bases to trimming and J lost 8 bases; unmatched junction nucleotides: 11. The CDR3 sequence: CASSWAGTGGSGELFF. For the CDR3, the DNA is TGTGCCAGCAGCTGGGCCGGGACAGGGGGTTCAGGGGAGCTGTTTTTT.

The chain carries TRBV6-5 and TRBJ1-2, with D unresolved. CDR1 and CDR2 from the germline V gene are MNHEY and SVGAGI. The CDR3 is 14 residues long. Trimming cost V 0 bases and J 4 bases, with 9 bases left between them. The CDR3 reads CASSYSGEPYGYTF. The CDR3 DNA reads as TGTGCCAGCAGTTACTCCGGGGAGCCCTATGGCTACACCTTC.

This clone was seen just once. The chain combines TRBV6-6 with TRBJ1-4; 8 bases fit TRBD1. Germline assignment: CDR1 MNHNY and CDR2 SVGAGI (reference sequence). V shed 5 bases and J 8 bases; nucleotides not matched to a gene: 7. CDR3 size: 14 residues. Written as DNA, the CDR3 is TGTGCCAGCAGTACCAACAGGGGGGGAGAAAAACTGTTTTTT. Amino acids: CASSTNRGGEKLFF.

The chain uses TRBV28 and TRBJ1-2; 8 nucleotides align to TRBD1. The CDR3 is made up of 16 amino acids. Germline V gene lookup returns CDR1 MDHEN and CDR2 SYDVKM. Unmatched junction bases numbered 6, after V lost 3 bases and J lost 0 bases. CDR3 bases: TGTGCCAGCAGTTTGGGCGGACAGGGAGCTAACTATGGCTACACCTTC. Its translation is CASSLGGQGANYGYTF.

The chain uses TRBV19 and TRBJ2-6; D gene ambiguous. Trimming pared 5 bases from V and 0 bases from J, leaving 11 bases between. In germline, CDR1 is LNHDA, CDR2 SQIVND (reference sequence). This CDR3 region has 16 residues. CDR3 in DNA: TGTGCCAGTAGTTCCTCCGTCAGCTCTGGGGCCAACGTCCTGACTTTC. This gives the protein CASSSSVSSGANVLTF.

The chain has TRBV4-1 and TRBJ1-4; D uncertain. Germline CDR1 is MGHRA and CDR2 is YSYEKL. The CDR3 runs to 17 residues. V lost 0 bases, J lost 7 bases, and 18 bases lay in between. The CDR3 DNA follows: TGCGCCAGCAGCCAAGATCCCGGAGGCGGGGAAGGTGAAAAACTGTTTTTT. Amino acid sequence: CASSQDPGGGEGEKLFF.

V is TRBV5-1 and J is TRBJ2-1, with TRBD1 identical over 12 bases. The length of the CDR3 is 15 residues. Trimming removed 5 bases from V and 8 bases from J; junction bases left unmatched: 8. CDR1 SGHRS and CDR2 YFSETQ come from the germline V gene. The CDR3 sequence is CASRTAGTGGDEQFF. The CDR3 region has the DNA TGCGCCAGCAGAACCGCCGGGACAGGGGGCGATGAGCAGTTCTTC.

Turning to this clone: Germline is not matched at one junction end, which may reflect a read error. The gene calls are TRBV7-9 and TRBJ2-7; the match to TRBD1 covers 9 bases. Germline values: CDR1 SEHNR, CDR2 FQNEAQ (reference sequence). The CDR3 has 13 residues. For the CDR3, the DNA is TGTGCCAGCAGCTTACGGACAGGGGCTGAGCGGTACTTC. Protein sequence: CASSLRTGAERYF.

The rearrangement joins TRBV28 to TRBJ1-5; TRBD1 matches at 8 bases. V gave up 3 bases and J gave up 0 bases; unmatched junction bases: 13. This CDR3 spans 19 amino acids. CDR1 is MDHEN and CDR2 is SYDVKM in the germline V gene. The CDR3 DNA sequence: TGTGCCAGCAGTTTCCAGCCAGGGGGCGCGGGGTATAGCAATCAGCCCCAGCATTTT. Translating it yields CASSFQPGGAGYSNQPQHF.

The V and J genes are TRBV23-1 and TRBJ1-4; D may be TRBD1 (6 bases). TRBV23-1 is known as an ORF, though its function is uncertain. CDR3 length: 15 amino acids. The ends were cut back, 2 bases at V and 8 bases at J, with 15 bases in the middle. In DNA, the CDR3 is TGCGCCAGCAGTCAACGGAGACAGGAAGGGGAAAAACTGTTTTTT. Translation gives CASSQRRQEGEKLFF.

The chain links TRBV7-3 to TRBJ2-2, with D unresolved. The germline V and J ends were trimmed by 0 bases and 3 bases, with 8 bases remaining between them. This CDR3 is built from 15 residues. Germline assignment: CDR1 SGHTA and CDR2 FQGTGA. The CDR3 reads CASSLTSPDTGELFF. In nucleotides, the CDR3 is TGTGCCAGCAGCTTAACTTCTCCGGACACCGGGGAGCTGTTTTTT.

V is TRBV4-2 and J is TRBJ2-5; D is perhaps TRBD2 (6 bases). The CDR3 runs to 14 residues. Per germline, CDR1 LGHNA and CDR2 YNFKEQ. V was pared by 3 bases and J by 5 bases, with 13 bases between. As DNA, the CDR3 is TGTGCCAGCAGCCACGGAGGGGATGGGGAGACCCAGTACTTC. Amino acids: CASSHGGDGETQYF.

This CDR3 reads CASSFSAGGSYEQYF. As DNA, the CDR3 is TGTGCCAGCAGCTTCTCGGCAGGGGGGTCCTACGAGCAGTACTTC. The chain links TRBV5-5 to TRBJ2-7; tentatively, D is TRBD1 (7 bases). The CDR3 length is 15 residues. Germline V gene lookup returns CDR1 SGHKS and CDR2 YYEKEE (reference sequence). The V end was cut by 2 bases, the J end by 1 base, with 13 bases between.

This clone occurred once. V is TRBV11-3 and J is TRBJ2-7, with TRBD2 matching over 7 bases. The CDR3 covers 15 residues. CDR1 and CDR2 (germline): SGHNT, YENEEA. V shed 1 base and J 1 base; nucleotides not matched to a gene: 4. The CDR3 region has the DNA TGTGCCAGCAGCTTAGCTGGCGGGGGATCCTACGAGCAGTACTTC. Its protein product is CASSLAGGGSYEQYF.

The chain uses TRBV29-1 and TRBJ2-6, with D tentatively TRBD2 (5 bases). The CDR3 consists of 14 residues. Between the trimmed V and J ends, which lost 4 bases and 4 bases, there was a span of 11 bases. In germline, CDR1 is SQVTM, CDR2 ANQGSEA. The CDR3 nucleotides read TGCAGCGTTGTTCCCCCGGGAGGGGCCAACGTCCTGACTTTC. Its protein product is CSVVPPGGANVLTF.

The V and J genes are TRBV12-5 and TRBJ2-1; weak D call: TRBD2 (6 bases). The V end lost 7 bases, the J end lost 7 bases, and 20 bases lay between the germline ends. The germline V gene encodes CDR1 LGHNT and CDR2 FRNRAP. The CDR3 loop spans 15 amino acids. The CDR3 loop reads CASAWNGGTSNEQFF. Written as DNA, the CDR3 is TGTGCTAGTGCTTGGAATGGCGGGACCAGTAATGAGCAGTTCTTC.

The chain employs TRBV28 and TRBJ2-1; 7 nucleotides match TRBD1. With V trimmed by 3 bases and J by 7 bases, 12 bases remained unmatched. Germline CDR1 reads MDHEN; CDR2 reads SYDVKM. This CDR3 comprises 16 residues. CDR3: CASSFGRGPTRNEQFF. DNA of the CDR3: TGTGCCAGCAGTTTCGGTAGGGGGCCGACAAGAAATGAGCAGTTCTTC.

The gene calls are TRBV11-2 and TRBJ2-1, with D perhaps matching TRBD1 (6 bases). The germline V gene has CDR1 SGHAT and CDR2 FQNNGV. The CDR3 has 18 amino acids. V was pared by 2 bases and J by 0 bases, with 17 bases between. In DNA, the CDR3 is TGTGCCAGCAGCTTATACAAGGTTAGGGGGAACTCCTACAATGAGCAGTTCTTC. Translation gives CASSLYKVRGNSYNEQFF.

CDR3 protein: CASSQQGYTGELFF. In DNA, the CDR3 is TGTGCCAGTAGCCAACAGGGGTACACCGGGGAGCTGTTTTTT. This chain uses TRBV19 with TRBJ2-2; 7 bases agree with TRBD1. The CDR3 extends over 14 amino acids. With V trimmed by 6 bases and J by 3 bases, 4 bases remained unmatched. Germline loops: CDR1 LNHDA, CDR2 SQIVND (reference sequence).